This T cell receptor (beta chain) was sequenced during a study of T cells after yellow fever vaccination. Points from the study as a whole: Of the clonotypes, a small share occurred in both CD4 and CD8 compartments. Most primary-vaccination clones reappeared after the booster (approximately 95% CD4, 88% CD8). Highly abundant clonotypes carried over from the bulk population could end up in FACS-sorted repertoires as contaminants.

Per germline, CDR1 ENHRY and CDR2 SYGVKD. The ends were cut back, 2 bases at V and 3 bases at J, with 10 bases in the middle. This CDR3 is 14 amino acids long. Template-switching 5'RACE yielded the TCR cDNA; a universal primer site and UMIs were added in the process. TCRdb fed the 5' RACE reads into MiXCR, producing one record per CDR3 protein. The top ten clones hold over 15% of a sample with a few hundred thousand distinct CDR3 sequences, more than 3.5% of them seen once. This clonotype was observed many times. What it recognizes is unknown. This sample comprised PBMCs, obtained 15 days after the yellow fever booster vaccination. The gene calls are TRBV10-3 and TRBJ1-2; no reliable D call. The receptor's source is a man in his late teens or twenties who received the YFV17D yellow fever vaccine. The CDR3 bases are TGTGCCATCAGTGAGCCACAGCTGCACTATGGCTACACCTTC. Amino acids: CAISEPQLHYGYTF.